The sequence of this T cell receptor (beta chain) was determined in a study of metastatic and nonmetastatic thyroid tumors. Whole-study results and caveats: It was reported that TCR beta diversity was significantly higher in malignant thyroid tumors than benign nodules, in blood and tumor.

TCRdb re-called clones from the PCR reads using MiXCR. Of fewer than 20,000 clones detected, over 25% appear once; the ten largest clones hold approximately 26%. Until they underwent thyroid surgery, no patient had received any treatment. With respect to this clone: Its antigen is currently unknown. Since the CDR3 does not end with the conserved phenylalanine or tryptophan, this likely comes from a read error.

The J segment lost 7 bases and the V segment lost 4 bases, leaving 15 bases of the junction unmatched. Per germline, CDR1 MNHEY and CDR2 SMNVEV (reference sequence). This CDR3 comprises 17 residues. The V and J genes are TRBV27 and TRBJ2-1, with 8 nucleotides matching TRBD2. Sequencing was performed on tumor tissue. The clonotype was recovered from a male donor with papillary thyroid cancer or a benign thyroid nodule (not recorded which). Some clones in this sample may be carry-over from other donors' samples. The CDR3 DNA is TGTGCCAGCAGTTCTTTGTCCTGGACTAGCAACACGAATGAGCAGTTCTAC. It translates to CASSSLSWTSNTNEQFY.